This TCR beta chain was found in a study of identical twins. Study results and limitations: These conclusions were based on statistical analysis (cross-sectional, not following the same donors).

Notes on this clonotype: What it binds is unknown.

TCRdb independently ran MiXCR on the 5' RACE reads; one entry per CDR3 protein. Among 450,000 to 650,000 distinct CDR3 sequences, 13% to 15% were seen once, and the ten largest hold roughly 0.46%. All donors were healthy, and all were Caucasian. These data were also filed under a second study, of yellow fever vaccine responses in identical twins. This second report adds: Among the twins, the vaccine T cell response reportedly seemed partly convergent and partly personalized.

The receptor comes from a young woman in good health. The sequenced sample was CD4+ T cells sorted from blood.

The CDR3 region is CASSNLQGYKNIQYF. The CDR3 bases are TGTGCCAGCAGCAACCTCCAGGGGTACAAAAACATTCAGTACTTC. This chain connects TRBV5-8 to TRBJ2-4, with a possible D match to TRBD1 (6 bases). Germline CDR1 reads SGHTS; CDR2 reads YDEGEE. V gave up 4 bases and J gave up 3 bases, with 14 bases separating them. This CDR3 has 15 residues.